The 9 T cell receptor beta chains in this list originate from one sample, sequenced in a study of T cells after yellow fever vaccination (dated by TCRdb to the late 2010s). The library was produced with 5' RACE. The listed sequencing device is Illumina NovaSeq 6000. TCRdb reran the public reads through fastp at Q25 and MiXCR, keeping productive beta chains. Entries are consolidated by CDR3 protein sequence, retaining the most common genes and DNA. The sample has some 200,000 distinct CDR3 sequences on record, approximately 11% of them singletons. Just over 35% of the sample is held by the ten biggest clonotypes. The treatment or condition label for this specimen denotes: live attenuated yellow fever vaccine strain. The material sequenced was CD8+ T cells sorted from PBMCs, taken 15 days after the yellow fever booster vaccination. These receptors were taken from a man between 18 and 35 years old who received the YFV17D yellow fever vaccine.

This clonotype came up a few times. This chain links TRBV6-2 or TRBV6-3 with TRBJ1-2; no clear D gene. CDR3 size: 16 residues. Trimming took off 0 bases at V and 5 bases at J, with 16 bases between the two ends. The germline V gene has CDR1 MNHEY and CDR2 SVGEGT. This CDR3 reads CASSYSHTWTEYGYTF. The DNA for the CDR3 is TGTGCCAGCAGTTACTCTCATACTTGGACGGAATATGGCTACACCTTC.

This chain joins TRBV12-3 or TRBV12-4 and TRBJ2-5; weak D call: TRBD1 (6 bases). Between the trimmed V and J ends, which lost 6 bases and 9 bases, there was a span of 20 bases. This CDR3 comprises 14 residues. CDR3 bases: TGTGCCAGCAGGACCGGACAGTCCCGCATGGCCCAGTACTTC. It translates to CASRTGQSRMAQYF.

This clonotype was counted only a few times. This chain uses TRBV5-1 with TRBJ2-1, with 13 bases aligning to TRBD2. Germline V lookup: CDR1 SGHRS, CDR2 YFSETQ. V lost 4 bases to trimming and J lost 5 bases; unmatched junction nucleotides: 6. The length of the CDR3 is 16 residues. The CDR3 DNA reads TGCGCCAGCAGCGGGGGACTAGCGGGGTTTGACAATGAGCAGTTCTTC. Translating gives CASSGGLAGFDNEQFF.

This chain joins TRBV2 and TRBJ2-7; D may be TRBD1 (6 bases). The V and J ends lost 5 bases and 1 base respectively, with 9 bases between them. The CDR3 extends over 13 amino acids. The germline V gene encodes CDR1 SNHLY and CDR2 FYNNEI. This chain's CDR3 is CASSRTESYEQYV. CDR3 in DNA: TGTGCCAGCAGTCGGACAGAGTCCTACGAGCAGTACGTC.

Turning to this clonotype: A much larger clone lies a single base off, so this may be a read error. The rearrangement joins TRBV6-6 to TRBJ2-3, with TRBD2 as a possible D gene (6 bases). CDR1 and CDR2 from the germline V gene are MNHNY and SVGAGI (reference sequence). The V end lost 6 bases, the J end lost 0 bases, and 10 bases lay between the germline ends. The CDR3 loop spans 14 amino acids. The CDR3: CASSHSGSTDTQYF. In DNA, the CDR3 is TGTGCCAGCAGCCACAGCGGGAGCACAGATACGCAGTATTTT.

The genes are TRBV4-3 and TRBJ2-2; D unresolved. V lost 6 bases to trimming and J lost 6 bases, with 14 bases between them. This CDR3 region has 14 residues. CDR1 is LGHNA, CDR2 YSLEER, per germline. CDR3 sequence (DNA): TGCGCCAGCAGGGCAGCCTTCGGCCCCGGGGAGCTGTTTTTT. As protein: CASRAAFGPGELFF.

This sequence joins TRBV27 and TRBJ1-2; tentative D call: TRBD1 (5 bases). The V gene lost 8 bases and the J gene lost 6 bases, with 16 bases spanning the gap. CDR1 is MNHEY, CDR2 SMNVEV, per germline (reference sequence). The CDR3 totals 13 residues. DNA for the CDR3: TGTGCCAGCGGGGCAGGGAGGTTTAATGGCTACACCTTC. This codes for CASGAGRFNGYTF.

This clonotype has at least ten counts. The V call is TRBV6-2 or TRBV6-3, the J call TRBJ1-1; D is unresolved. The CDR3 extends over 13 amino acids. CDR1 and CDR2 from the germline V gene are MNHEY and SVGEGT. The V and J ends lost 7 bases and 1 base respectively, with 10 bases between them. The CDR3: CASTNGRNTEAFF. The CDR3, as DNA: TGTGCCAGCACCAACGGGAGGAACACTGAAGCTTTCTTT.

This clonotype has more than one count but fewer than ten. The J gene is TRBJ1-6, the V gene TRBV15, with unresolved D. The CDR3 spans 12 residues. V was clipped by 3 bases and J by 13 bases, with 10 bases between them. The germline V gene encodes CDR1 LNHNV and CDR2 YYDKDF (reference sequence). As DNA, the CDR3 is TGTGCCACCAGCAGTCCCAATGGCCCCCTCCACTTT. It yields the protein CATSSPNGPLHF. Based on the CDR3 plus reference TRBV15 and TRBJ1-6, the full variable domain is DAMVIQNPRYQVTQFGKPVTLSCSQTLNHNVMYWYQQKSSQAPKLLFHYYDKDFNNEADTPDNFQSRRPNTSFCFLDIRSPGLGDTAMYLCATSSPNGPLHFGNGTRLTVT.